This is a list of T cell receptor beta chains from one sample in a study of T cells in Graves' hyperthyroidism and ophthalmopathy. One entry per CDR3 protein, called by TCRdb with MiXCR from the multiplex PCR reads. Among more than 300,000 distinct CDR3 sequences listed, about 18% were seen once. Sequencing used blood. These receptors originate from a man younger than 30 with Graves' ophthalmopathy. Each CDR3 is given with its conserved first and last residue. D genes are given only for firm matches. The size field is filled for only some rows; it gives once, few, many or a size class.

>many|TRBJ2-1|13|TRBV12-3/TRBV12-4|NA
TGTGCCAGCAGTCCGACAGGGAGGAATGAGCAGTTCTTC
CASSPTGRNEQFF
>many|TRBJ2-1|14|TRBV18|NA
TGTGCCAGCTCACCACCCATGGGGCACAGTGAGCAGTTCTTC
CASSPPMGHSEQFF
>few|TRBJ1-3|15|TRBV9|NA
TGTGCCAGCAGCAACCGGACAGTCTCTGGAAACACCATATATTTT
CASSNRTVSGNTIYF
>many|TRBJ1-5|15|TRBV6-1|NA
TGTGCCAGCAGTGAAGGGGTCGTCGGATATCAGCCCCAGCATTTT
CASSEGVVGYQPQHF
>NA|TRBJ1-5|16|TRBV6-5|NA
TGTGCCGGCAGTTACTCTTGGGACCTCAGCAATCAGCCCCAGCATTTT
CAGSYSWDLSNQPQHF
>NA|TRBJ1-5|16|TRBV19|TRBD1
TGTGCCAGTAGTATAAAGACAGGGAGTGGCAATCAGCCCCAGCATTTT
CASSIKTGSGNQPQHF
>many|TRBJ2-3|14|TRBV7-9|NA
TGTGCCGGTGGTGGGGGCGGAGGCACAGATACGCAGTATTTT
CAGGGGGGTDTQYF
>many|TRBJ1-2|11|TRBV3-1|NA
TGTGCCAGCAGCCAAGACCATGGCTACACCTTC
CASSQDHGYTF
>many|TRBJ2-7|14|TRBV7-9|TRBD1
TGTGCCAGCAGCCCACGACAGGGGCGACCTGGGCAGTACTTC
CASSPRQGRPGQYF
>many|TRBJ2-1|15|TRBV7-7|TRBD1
TGTGCTAGCAGCCCGGGACAGGGTATAAACAATGAGCAGTTCTTC
CASSPGQGINNEQFF
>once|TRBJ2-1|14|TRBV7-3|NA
TGTGCCAGCAGTTTACAGCGGTTCTACAATGAGCAGTTCTTC
CASSLQRFYNEQFF
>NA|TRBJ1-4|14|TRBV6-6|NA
TGTGCCAGCAGTTACTCGACACGTGCCGAAAAACTGTTTTTT
CASSYSTRAEKLFF
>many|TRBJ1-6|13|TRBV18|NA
TGTGCCACCCGAGGAGGGATGAATTCACCCCTCCACTTT
CATRGGMNSPLHF
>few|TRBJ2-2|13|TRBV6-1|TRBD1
TGTGCCAGCGGGACAGATAAAACCGGGGAGCTGTTTTTT
CASGTDKTGELFF
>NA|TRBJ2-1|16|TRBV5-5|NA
TGTGCCAGCAGCTTGGCTCGACACATCTCCTACAATGAGCAGTTCTTC
CASSLARHISYNEQFF
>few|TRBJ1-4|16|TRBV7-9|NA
TGTGCCAGCAGCCTGAGCTTCGTGGGCGGTCAAGAAAAACTGTTTTTT
CASSLSFVGGQEKLFF
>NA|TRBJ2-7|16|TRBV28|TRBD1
TGTGCCAGCAGTCGCCCCGGGACAGGGGGCTCCTACGAGCAGTACTTC
CASSRPGTGGSYEQYF
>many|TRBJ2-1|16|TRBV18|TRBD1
TGTGCCAGCTCATCCGTCAGACAGGGCCCCTACAATGAGCAGTTCTTC
CASSSVRQGPYNEQFF
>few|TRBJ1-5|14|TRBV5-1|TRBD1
TGCGCCAGCGGCACCGGACAGGGCAACGCGCCCCAGCATTTT
CASGTGQGNAPQHF
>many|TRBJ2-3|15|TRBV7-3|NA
TGTGCCAGCAGCTTAACGGGGGGGGCCACAGATACGCAGTATTTT
CASSLTGGATDTQYF
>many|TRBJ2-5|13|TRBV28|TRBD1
TGTGCCAGCGGGGCAGGGGGCATGGAGACCCAGTACTTC
CASGAGGMETQYF
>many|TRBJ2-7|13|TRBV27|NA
TGTGCCAGCACTAACACAGGGAACCACGAGCAGTACTTC
CASTNTGNHEQYF
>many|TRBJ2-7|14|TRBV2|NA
TGTGCCAGCAGTGAAGAGGCCCTCTCCTACGAGCAGTACTTC
CASSEEALSYEQYF
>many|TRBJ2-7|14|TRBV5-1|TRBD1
TGTGCCAGCAGCTCGGGACAGGGGGCCTACGAGCAGTACTTC
CASSSGQGAYEQYF
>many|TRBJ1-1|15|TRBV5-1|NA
TGCGCCAGCAGCGTCGGGGGTCAGACCGGGACTGAAGCTTTCTTT
CASSVGGQTGTEAFF
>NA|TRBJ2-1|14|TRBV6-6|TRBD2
TGTGCCAGCAGTTACACGGGGGGGGCAGGGGAGCAGTTCTTC
CASSYTGGAGEQFF
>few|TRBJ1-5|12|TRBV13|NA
TGTGCCAGCAGCTCTAAAGGTCAGCCCCAGCATTTT
CASSSKGQPQHF
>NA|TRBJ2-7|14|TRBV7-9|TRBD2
TGTGCCAGCGGGGTTAGCGGGGTCTCCTACGAGCAGTACTTC
CASGVSGVSYEQYF
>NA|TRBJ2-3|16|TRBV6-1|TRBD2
TGTGCCAGCAGACCCTATTTGCGGGGGGGCACAGATACGCAGTATTTT
CASRPYLRGGTDTQYF
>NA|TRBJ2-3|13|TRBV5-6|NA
TGTGCCAGCAGCTTATATTTCACAGATACGCAGTATTTT
CASSLYFTDTQYF
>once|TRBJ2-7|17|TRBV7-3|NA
TGTGCCGGCAGTGATTCCCAATCACAGGGAGGATCCTACGAGCAGTACTTC
CAGSDSQSQGGSYEQYF
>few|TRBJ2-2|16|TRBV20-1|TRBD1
TGCAGTGCTATCCCTCGACAGGGCAGGGACACCGGGGAGCTGTTTTTT
CSAIPRQGRDTGELFF
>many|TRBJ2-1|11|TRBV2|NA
TGTGCCAGTAACCGGGTCAATGAGCAGTTCTTC
CASNRVNEQFF
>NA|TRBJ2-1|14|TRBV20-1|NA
TGCAGTGCCAGAAAGAGCGGGCGCTACAATGAGCAGTTCTTC
CSARKSGRYNEQFF
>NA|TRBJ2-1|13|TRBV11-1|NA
TGTGCCAGCACCGGGACGGGAAGGAATGAGCAGTTCTTC
CASTGTGRNEQFF
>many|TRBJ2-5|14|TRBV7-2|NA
TGTGCCAGCAGCGAGTACCAGGGTGCGGAGACCCAGTACTTC
CASSEYQGAETQYF
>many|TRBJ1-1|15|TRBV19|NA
TGTGCCAGTAGTAAGGGTGGTCAGGGGAACACTGAAGCTTTCTTT
CASSKGGQGNTEAFF
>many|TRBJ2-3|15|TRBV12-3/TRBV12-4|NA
TGTGCCAGCAGTTTTTCCCTAGTGAGCACAGATACGCAGTATTTT
CASSFSLVSTDTQYF
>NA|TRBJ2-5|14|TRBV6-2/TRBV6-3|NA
TGTGCCAGCAGTTACTCGAACAGCCAAGAGACCCAGTACTTC
CASSYSNSQETQYF
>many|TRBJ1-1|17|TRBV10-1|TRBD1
TGCGCCAGCAGTAGGGACAGGGGAACCGGCGCGAACACTGAAGCTTTCTTT
CASSRDRGTGANTEAFF
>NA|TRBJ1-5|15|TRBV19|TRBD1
TGTGCCAGTAGTGATTCGGACAGGGCAAATCAGCCCCAGCATTTT
CASSDSDRANQPQHF
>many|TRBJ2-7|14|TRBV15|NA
TGTGCCACCAGCAGAGCGGGATACAATTACGAGCAGTACTTC
CATSRAGYNYEQYF
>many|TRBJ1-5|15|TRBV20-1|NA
TGCAGTGCTAGAGATCTCGGAGAGGCAAGTCAGCCCCAGCATTTT
CSARDLGEASQPQHF
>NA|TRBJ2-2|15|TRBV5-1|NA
TGCGCCAGCAGCGCCTGGCAGGGCGATACCGGGGAGCTGTTTTTT
CASSAWQGDTGELFF
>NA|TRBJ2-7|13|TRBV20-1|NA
TGCAGTGCTAGCGGCCGACGCTCCTACGAGCAGTACTTC
CSASGRRSYEQYF
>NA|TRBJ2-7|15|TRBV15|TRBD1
TGTGCCACCAGCAGAGCTGGACAGGGTTTTTACGAGCAGTACTTC
CATSRAGQGFYEQYF
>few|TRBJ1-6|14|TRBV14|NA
TGTGCCAGCAGCCAAGAGTCTATCGTTTCACCCCTCCACTTT
CASSQESIVSPLHF
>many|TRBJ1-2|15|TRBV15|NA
TGTGCCACCAGCAGAGATAATGGGGTTCCCTATGGCTACACCTTC
CATSRDNGVPYGYTF
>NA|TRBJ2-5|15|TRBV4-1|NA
TGCGCCAGCAGCCAGGCCGGGTCGTACCAAGAGACCCAGTACTTC
CASSQAGSYQETQYF
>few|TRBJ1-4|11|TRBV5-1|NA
TGCGCCAGCAGCGGGGGTGAAAAACTGTTTTTT
CASSGGEKLFF
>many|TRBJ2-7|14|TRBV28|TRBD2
TGTGCCAGCAGTTTGCCGGGGGGTCCCTACGAGCAGTACTTC
CASSLPGGPYEQYF
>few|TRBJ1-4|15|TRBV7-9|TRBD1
TGTGCCAGCAGCTTAGAGACAGGGACCAGTGAAAAACTGTTTTTT
CASSLETGTSEKLFF
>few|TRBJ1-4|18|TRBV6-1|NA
TGTGCCAGCAGTTACGGCTCCACCCTGCTCGGGGGCGGGGGAAAACTGTTTTTT
CASSYGSTLLGGGGKLFF
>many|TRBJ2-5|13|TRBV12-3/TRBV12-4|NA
TGTGCCAGCAGGCCGGGACACCAAGAGACCCAGTACTTC
CASRPGHQETQYF